Following are 23 T cell receptor beta chains from one sample sequenced in a study of human T cells and chemical hapten exposure. TCRdb processed the RACE reads anew with MiXCR; each CDR3 protein has one entry. The data contain more than 250,000 distinct CDR3 sequences, 7.5% to 8% of them seen just once; the ten biggest clones take up approximately 1.2%. Time point denoted: pre-sensitization, week 0. Treatment in this sample: therapeutic diphenylcyclopropenone sensitization with weekly scalp DPC. Source: whole blood, taken in connection with sensitization to the hapten diphenylcyclopropenone (DPC). The receptors here all came from a man between 18 and 35 years old with alopecia areata. Some clones in this sample may be carry-over from other donors' samples.

The rearrangement links TRBV29-1 to TRBJ2-1; maybe TRBD1 (6 bases). The CDR3 sequence is 16 residues long. V lost 8 bases, J lost 0 bases, and 20 bases lay in between. From germline, CDR1 is SQVTM and CDR2 ANQGSEA. CDR3 DNA sequence: TGCAGCTGTAAGTCTGAGGACAGATTCTCCTACAATGAGCAGTTCTTC. Translated, it gives CSCKSEDRFSYNEQFF.

This clonotype occurred a few times. This rearrangement joins TRBV12-3 or TRBV12-4 to TRBJ1-2, with 11 bases fitting TRBD1. V dropped 5 bases and J dropped 6; count of bases not matched to a gene: 11. CDR3 length: 16 residues. The CDR3 here is CASSPTPGQGANGYTF. The CDR3 nucleotides read TGTGCCAGCAGTCCGACCCCCGGACAGGGGGCGAATGGCTACACCTTC.

This clonotype appeared a few times. This rearrangement joins TRBV7-9 to TRBJ1-2, with D uncertain. V was shortened by 10 bases and J by 2 bases, with 8 bases between the two germline ends. The CDR3 has 11 residues. Germline CDR1 is SEHNR and CDR2 is FQNEAQ (reference sequence). The CDR3 is CATEQNYGYTF. For the CDR3, the DNA is TGTGCCACCGAACAAAACTATGGCTACACCTTC.

This chain uses TRBV5-1 with TRBJ1-1, with 7 bases identical to TRBD1. The length of the CDR3 is 12 residues. The germline gives CDR1 SGHRS, CDR2 YFSETQ. The V segment lost 7 bases and the J segment 11 bases; nucleotides outside the gene matches: 11. DNA of the CDR3: TGCGCCAGCTCGGAACAGGGGATGATCGCTTTCTTT. As protein: CASSEQGMIAFF.

CDR3 loop: CASSRTGVIYNEQFF. The CDR3 DNA is TGTGCCAGCAGCCGAACAGGGGTTATCTACAATGAGCAGTTCTTC. The chain joins TRBV5-6 to TRBJ2-1; TRBD1 agrees at 7 bases. CDR3 length equals 15 residues. V lost 4 bases to trimming and J lost 3 bases; unmatched junction nucleotides: 7. Germline V gene data show CDR1 as SGHDT and CDR2 as YYEEEE.

This clonotype was observed many times. The chain joins TRBV29-1 to TRBJ2-2; D might be TRBD2 (5 bases). The V gene's germline CDR1 is SQVTM and CDR2 ANQGSEA. The V gene lost 1 base and the J gene lost 6 bases, with 9 bases spanning the gap. The CDR3 covers 13 residues. CDR3 loop: CSVEATRAGELFF. The CDR3 DNA reads as TGCAGCGTTGAAGCTACTAGGGCCGGGGAGCTGTTTTTT.

The V and J genes are TRBV12-3 or TRBV12-4 and TRBJ1-5; 9 positions match TRBD1. The CDR3 length is 16 residues. J gave up 5 bases and V 7 bases, and 12 bases lay outside the gene matches. The CDR3 protein is CASTHRTGVQDQPQHF. For the CDR3, the DNA is TGTGCCAGCACCCACAGGACAGGGGTCCAGGATCAGCCCCAGCATTTT.

This rearrangement joins TRBV20-1 to TRBJ2-1, with D perhaps matching TRBD2 (5 bases). This CDR3 spans 17 amino acids. CDR1 and CDR2 from the germline V gene are DFQATT and SNEGSKA (reference sequence). V was clipped by 0 bases and J by 4 bases, with 19 bases between them. The CDR3 region is CSARDAAGALAYNEQFF. The CDR3 DNA sequence: TGCAGTGCTAGAGATGCGGCAGGCGCCTTAGCGTACAATGAGCAGTTCTTC.

This clonotype was observed at least ten times. The CDR3 loop is CASSPRVGTEAFF. CDR3 nucleotide sequence: TGTGCCAGCAGTCCCAGGGTGGGGACTGAAGCTTTCTTT. The chain combines TRBV12-3 or TRBV12-4 with TRBJ1-1, with D tentatively TRBD1 (5 bases). The ends were cut back, 5 bases at V and 5 bases at J, with 12 bases in the middle. The CDR3 runs 13 residues.

This clonotype appeared many times. The chain employs TRBV5-1 and TRBJ1-6; 7 nucleotides agree with TRBD1. The CDR3 loop spans 15 amino acids. CDR1 and CDR2 (germline): SGHRS, YFSETQ. V lost 1 base to trimming and J lost 6 bases; unmatched junction nucleotides: 4. The CDR3 nucleotides are TGCGCCAGCAGCTTGACCGGGGACAGTAATTCACCCCTCCACTTT. Translating it yields CASSLTGDSNSPLHF.

Remarks on this clonotype: A much larger clone differs from this one at a single base, so this may be a read error. V and J are TRBV13 and TRBJ1-1, with a weak D call TRBD1 (5 bases). Germline CDR1 is PRHDT and CDR2 is FYEKMQ (reference sequence). The CDR3 is 14 residues long. V lost 7 bases, J lost 1 base, and 13 bases lay in between. The CDR3 DNA sequence: TGTGCCAGCAACTTCGGAGACAGGAACACTGAAGCTTTCTTT. Amino acid sequence: CASNFGDRNTEAFF.

There are many counts of this clonotype. This chain uses TRBV12-3 or TRBV12-4 with TRBJ1-5; D gene uncertain. CDR3 size: 13 residues. Trimming pared 6 bases from V and 3 bases from J, leaving 9 bases between. The CDR3 DNA reads TGTGCCAGCAGACCGAACGACAATCAGCCCCAGCATTTT. It translates to CASRPNDNQPQHF.

This clonotype was counted ten times or more. The rearrangement links TRBV29-1 to TRBJ2-7; a possible D gene is TRBD1 (5 bases). Trimming shortened V by 0 bases and J by 1 base, and 13 bases separated the two germline ends. CDR3 length equals 15 residues. CDR1 and CDR2 (germline): SQVTM, ANQGSEA. Here the CDR3 reads CSVEEEQALSYEQYF. For the CDR3, the DNA is TGCAGCGTTGAAGAGGAACAGGCACTGTCCTACGAGCAGTACTTC.

This clonotype was seen only a few times. The chain links TRBV20-1 to TRBJ1-4; TRBD1 aligns across 7 bases. V was clipped by 1 base and J by 4 bases; unmatched bases: 6. Germline V gives CDR1 DFQATT, CDR2 SNEGSKA (reference sequence). The CDR3 is 15 amino acids. The CDR3 DNA sequence: TGCAGTGCTAGAGGAGCGGCAGGGGGTAATGAAAAACTGTTTTTT. It encodes CSARGAAGGNEKLFF.

This clonotype was picked up a small number of times. The chain is built from TRBV4-1 and TRBJ2-3; a possible D gene is TRBD2 (5 bases). V lost 1 base, J lost 1 base, and 9 bases lay in between. CDR1 and CDR2 from the germline V gene are MGHRA and YSYEKL. This CDR3 has 15 residues. The DNA for the CDR3 is TGCGCCAGCAGCCAAGTGGGAGTGGGCACAGATACGCAGTATTTT. Its translation: CASSQVGVGTDTQYF.

There are many counts of this clonotype. The chain recombines TRBV5-5 with TRBJ1-1; D not certain. The CDR3 extends over 14 amino acids. The germline V and J ends were trimmed by 0 bases and 6 bases, with 12 bases remaining between them. Per germline, CDR1 SGHKS and CDR2 YYEKEE (reference sequence). The CDR3 DNA reads TGTGCCAGCAGCTTGGTCAGGCCAGGCCCTGAAGCTTTCTTT. This sequence encodes CASSLVRPGPEAFF.

As concerns this clonotype: A much bigger clone sits one base away, suggesting this may be a read error. J is TRBJ1-5 and V is TRBV4-3; D may be TRBD1 (5 bases). V was pared by 1 base and J by 0 bases, with 10 bases between. Germline V gene lookup returns CDR1 LGHNA and CDR2 YSLEER. The CDR3 is made up of 16 amino acids. The CDR3 sequence: CASSQGRDGSNQPQHF. Here the CDR3 DNA reads TGCGCCAGCAGCCAAGGAAGGGACGGTAGCAATCAGCCCCAGCATTTT.

This clonotype occurred a few times. V usage is TRBV6-2 or TRBV6-3 and J usage is TRBJ2-2, with 8 bases identical to TRBD2. V lost 7 bases to trimming and J lost 6 bases; unmatched junction nucleotides: 7. The CDR3 contains 14 residues. Germline CDR1 MNHEY, CDR2 SVGEGT. The CDR3 protein is CASTSLRGAGELFF. The CDR3 DNA reads TGTGCCAGCACCTCGTTGCGGGGGGCCGGGGAGCTGTTTTTT.

The rearrangement joins TRBV28 to TRBJ2-5; D possibly matches TRBD1 or TRBD2 (5 bases each). The germline V gene encodes CDR1 MDHEN and CDR2 SYDVKM. V shed 3 bases and J shed 2 bases, with 10 bases lying between them. This CDR3 is 14 amino acids long. CDR3 in amino acids: CASSLPGTQETQYF. CDR3 coding DNA: TGTGCCAGCAGTTTGCCCGGGACGCAAGAGACCCAGTACTTC.

This clonotype appeared many times. The V call is TRBV6-2 or TRBV6-3, the J call TRBJ1-1, with D hard to call. Trimming pared 6 bases from V and 0 bases from J, leaving 17 bases between. The germline CDR1 and CDR2 sequences are MNHEY and SVGEGT. This CDR3 region has 16 residues. The CDR3 loop is CASRPFYGRMNTEAFF. CDR3 nucleotide sequence: TGTGCCAGCAGACCATTTTATGGACGGATGAACACTGAAGCTTTCTTT.

The rearrangement uses TRBV3-1 and TRBJ2-5; TRBD1 might be the D (6 bases). CDR1 is LGHDT and CDR2 is YNNKEL in the germline V gene (reference sequence). The V gene lost 2 bases and the J gene lost 6 bases, with 22 bases spanning the gap. The CDR3 runs 17 residues. In DNA form, the CDR3 reads TGTGCCAGCAGCCAAACCTGGGTGGGCAGGGGACAAAAGACCCAGTACTTC. This encodes CASSQTWVGRGQKTQYF.

The chain is built from TRBV7-8 and TRBJ2-3, with 16 bases identical to TRBD2. Trimming took 2 bases from V and 7 from J; bases not matched to a gene: 6. Germline V gene data show CDR1 as SGHVS and CDR2 as FQNEAQ. The CDR3 is made up of 17 amino acids. The CDR3 sequence is CASSLTGTSGGANTQYF. CDR3 nucleotide sequence: TGTGCCAGCAGCTTAACCGGGACTAGCGGGGGGGCTAATACGCAGTATTTT.

V gene TRBV7-3 combines with J gene TRBJ1-1; tentatively, D is TRBD1 (5 bases). Germline V CDR1 and CDR2: SGHTA, FQGTGA. This CDR3 is 14 amino acids long. Trimming removed 0 bases at V and 5 bases at J, with 10 bases between. CDR3: CASSLTGDGTEAFF. The DNA of the CDR3 is TGTGCCAGCAGCTTAACAGGGGATGGGACTGAAGCTTTCTTT.